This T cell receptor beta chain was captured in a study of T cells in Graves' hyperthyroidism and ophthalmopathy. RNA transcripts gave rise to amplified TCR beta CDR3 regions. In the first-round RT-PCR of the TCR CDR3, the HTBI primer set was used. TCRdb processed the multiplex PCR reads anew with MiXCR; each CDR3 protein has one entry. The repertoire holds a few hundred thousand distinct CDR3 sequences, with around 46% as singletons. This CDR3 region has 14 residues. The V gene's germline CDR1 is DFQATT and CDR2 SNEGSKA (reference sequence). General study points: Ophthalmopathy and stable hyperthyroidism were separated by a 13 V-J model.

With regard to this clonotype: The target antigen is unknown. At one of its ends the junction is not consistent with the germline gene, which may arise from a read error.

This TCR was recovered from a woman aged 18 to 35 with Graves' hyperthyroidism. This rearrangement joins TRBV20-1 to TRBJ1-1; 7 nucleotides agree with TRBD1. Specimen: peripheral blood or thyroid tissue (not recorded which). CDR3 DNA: TGCAGTGCTAGGTTGACAGGGCTGAACACTGAAGCTTCCTTT. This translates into CSARLTGLNTEASF.